This T cell receptor beta chain was recovered during a study of T cells in Graves' hyperthyroidism and ophthalmopathy. For the study at large: At the time of initial diagnosis and before any treatment, peripheral blood was collected.

This clonotype has just a few counts. Germline and junction disagree at one end, which may indicate a read error. RNA transcripts provided the source from which TCR beta CDR3 regions were amplified. The TCR CDR3 was amplified in a first-round RT-PCR using the HTBI primer set. TCRdb re-called the multiplex PCR reads through MiXCR, storing one row per CDR3 protein. The sample has about 620,000 distinct CDR3 sequences, around 15% seen once. The source material was blood. The TCR originated in a woman younger than 45 with Graves' hyperthyroidism.

The DNA of the CDR3 is TGTACCAGCAGTGACTCCCCCGGGGGGCTCACTGAAGCTTTCTTT. Amino acid sequence: CTSSDSPGGLTEAFF. This chain connects TRBV6-4 to TRBJ1-1; a possible D gene is TRBD1 (6 bases). Looked up from germline, CDR1 is MRHNA and CDR2 is SNTAGT. The CDR3 loop spans 15 amino acids.